The 20 T cell receptor beta chains reported below all come from one sample, sequenced in a study of blood T cell repertoires in COVID-19 (dated by TCRdb to 2020 to 2022). To prepare the library, the immunoSEQ multiplex PCR assay was applied. Entries here come from immuneACCESS through TCRdb and include only in-frame sequences with V and J called. Some clones fail to appear in such tables; in the studies checked, an unresolved V gene covers under half of the shortfall, and the cause of the remainder is unknown. The sample has about 150,000 clones on record, roughly 84% of them singletons. 0.55% to 0.75% of the sample belongs to the ten largest clones. What was sequenced was peripheral blood. These receptors were taken from a man aged 55 to 70 with COVID-19, enrolled during active disease.

This clone was picked up one time. This chain links TRBV14 with TRBJ2-1; 13 bases agree with TRBD2. Trimming took 0 bases from V and 4 from J; bases not matched to a gene: 3. The CDR3 has 17 amino acids. Germline CDR1 SGHDN, CDR2 FVKESK. The DNA for the CDR3 is TGTGCCAGCAGCCAAGAATGGGGACTAGCGGGGTACAATGAGCAGTTCTTC. It codes for CASSQEWGLAGYNEQFF.

This chain joins TRBV24-1 and TRBJ2-3; possible D gene TRBD1, 6 bases. CDR1 and CDR2 from the germline V gene are KGHDR and SFDVKD. The length of the CDR3 is 13 residues. V was trimmed by 4 bases and J by 4 bases, leaving 8 bases between them. Here the CDR3 reads CATSEAGADTQYF. CDR3 sequence (DNA): TGTGCCACCAGTGAAGCAGGGGCAGATACGCAGTATTTT.

The rearrangement joins TRBV7-3 to TRBJ1-5; tentative D call: TRBD1 (6 bases). CDR3 length: 15 residues. The germline V gene has CDR1 SGHTA and CDR2 FQGTGA. V was clipped by 3 bases and J by 2 bases, with 11 bases between them. The CDR3 nucleotides read TGTGCCAGCAGCTTGACAGGTGGGGGCAATCAGCCCCAGCATTTT. It is translated as CASSLTGGGNQPQHF.

The table lists this clone with a count of one. The chain carries TRBV3-1 (or the pseudogene TRBV3-2) and TRBJ2-5; TRBD2 might be the D (6 bases). V gave up 2 bases and J gave up 2 bases, with 12 bases separating them. CDR1 and CDR2 (germline): LGHDT, YNNKEL (reference sequence). This CDR3 is 15 amino acids long. CDR3 coding DNA: TGTGCCAGCAGCCAATTCGGGAGAGGTCAAGAGACCCAGTACTTC. Translation: CASSQFGRGQETQYF.

CDR3 in amino acids: CASSSGTGSYEQYF. The CDR3 coding sequence is TGTGCCAGCAGTTCCGGGACAGGGTCCTACGAGCAGTACTTC. V is TRBV6-5 and J is TRBJ2-7; 9 bases agree with TRBD1. Trimming took 4 bases from V and 1 from J; bases not matched to a gene: 2. CDR3 length: 14 residues. Germline CDR1 reads MNHEY; CDR2 reads SVGAGI.

The chain employs TRBV7-6 and TRBJ1-1; no clear D. Germline V gives CDR1 SGHVS, CDR2 FNYEAQ. The CDR3 spans 13 residues. V lost 1 base to trimming and J lost 8 bases, with 11 bases between them. CDR3 nucleotide sequence: TGTGCCAGCAGCTTAGTACATGGCGGAGAAGCTTTCTTT. Translation gives CASSLVHGGEAFF.

This clone was seen a few times. The rearrangement uses TRBV7-8 and TRBJ1-5, with no clear D. The CDR3 contains 15 residues. Between the trimmed V and J ends, which lost 5 bases and 2 bases, there was a span of 13 bases. Germline loops: CDR1 SGHVS, CDR2 FQNEAQ. CDR3 region: CASSPRYGGNQPQHF. For the CDR3, the DNA is TGTGCCAGCAGCCCCCGATACGGGGGCAATCAGCCCCAGCATTTT.

The count of this clone is one. J is TRBJ1-4 and V is TRBV6-2 or TRBV6-3, with D perhaps matching TRBD1 (5 bases). Germline CDR1 and CDR2: MNHEY and SVGEGT. This CDR3 is 14 amino acids long. V dropped 0 bases and J dropped 7 bases, with 9 bases sitting between them. The DNA for the CDR3 is TGTGCCAGCAGTTACTCGACCGGGGGTGAAAAACTGTTTTTT. Its protein is CASSYSTGGEKLFF.

V is TRBV15 and J is TRBJ1-4; 10 bases agree with TRBD1. This CDR3 region has 15 residues. Germline assignment: CDR1 LNHNV and CDR2 YYDKDF (reference sequence). Trimming took 0 bases from V and 8 from J; bases not matched to a gene: 3. Here the CDR3 reads CATSRDDRGREKLFF. The CDR3 DNA reads TGTGCCACCAGCAGAGATGACAGGGGGCGGGAAAAACTGTTTTTT.

The chain carries TRBV7-9 and TRBJ2-1, with 9 nucleotides matching TRBD1. CDR3 length equals 15 residues. J was trimmed by 4 bases and V by 5 bases; bases with no gene match: 6. CDR1 and CDR2 (germline): SEHNR, FQNEAQ (reference sequence). The CDR3, as DNA: TGTGCCAGCAGCCGTCCCGGGACAGGGTACAATGAGCAGTTCTTC. Its translation is CASSRPGTGYNEQFF.

Only one count was recorded for this clone. The rearrangement joins TRBV9 to TRBJ1-2; unclear D gene. Germline V gene lookup returns CDR1 SGDLS and CDR2 YYNGEE. There are 15 residues in the CDR3. With 3 bases removed from V and 1 base from J, the gap between germline ends came to 13 bases. CDR3 protein: CASSARSGDNYGYTF. The CDR3 DNA sequence: TGTGCCAGCAGCGCCCGTTCCGGGGATAACTATGGCTACACCTTC.

The CDR3 protein is CAWSYPSVRVDTQYF. The CDR3, as DNA: TGTGCCTGGAGTTACCCTTCCGTGCGGGTAGATACGCAGTATTTT. The rearrangement links TRBV30 to TRBJ2-3; D is possibly TRBD2 (5 bases). Trimming shortened V by 2 bases and J by 5 bases, and 17 bases separated the two germline ends. Germline CDR1 GTSNPN, CDR2 SVGIG (reference sequence). This CDR3 region has 15 residues.

This clone has a handful of counts. V usage is TRBV6-1 and J usage is TRBJ1-5; D may be TRBD1 (5 bases). The length of the CDR3 is 15 residues. Trimming removed 1 base from V and 4 bases from J, with 11 bases in between. Germline V CDR1 and CDR2: MNHNS, SASEGT. CDR3 DNA: TGTGCCAGCAGTGAAGGTGGGGCATCGAATCAGCCCCAGCATTTT. Its protein product is CASSEGGASNQPQHF.

Remarks on this clone: The same CDR3 also results from other DNA sequences found in this sample. This chain links TRBV7-2 with TRBJ1-5, with TRBD1 as a possible D gene (5 bases). Trimming pared 0 bases from V and 6 bases from J, leaving 6 bases between. CDR3 size: 13 residues. Per the germline V gene, CDR1 is SGHTA and CDR2 is FQGNSA. CDR3 coding DNA: TGTGCCAGCAGCTTAGCGGGGGGTCAGCCCCAGCATTTT. Encoded protein: CASSLAGGQPQHF.

The genes are TRBV19 and TRBJ1-1; tentatively, D is TRBD1 (5 bases). The CDR3 has 14 amino acids. Trimming took 7 bases from V and 1 from J, leaving 13 bases between them. Germline-derived CDR1 and CDR2 are LNHDA and SQIVND (reference sequence). CDR3 protein: CASTDGQKNTEAFF. The CDR3 DNA sequence: TGTGCCAGTACCGACGGACAAAAGAACACTGAAGCTTTCTTT.

The chain combines TRBV4-3 with TRBJ1-5; D gene unclear. CDR1 is LGHNA, CDR2 YSLEER, per germline. CDR3 size: 13 residues. V lost 0 bases to trimming and J lost 7 bases, with 7 bases between them. CDR3: CASSQEWEQPQHF. The DNA for the CDR3 is TGCGCCAGCAGCCAAGAATGGGAGCAGCCCCAGCATTTT.

The J gene is TRBJ1-2, the V gene TRBV7-3; D may be TRBD1 (5 bases). With 5 bases removed from V and 7 bases from J, the gap between germline ends came to 17 bases. CDR3 length: 14 amino acids. In germline, CDR1 is SGHTA, CDR2 FQGTGA. In nucleotides, the CDR3 is TGTGCCAGCAGCCCCTCGGCCGGGGGGGTTGGCTACACCTTC. Its protein is CASSPSAGGVGYTF.

The chain couples TRBV18 to TRBJ2-7; possibly TRBD1 for D (6 bases). V was shortened by 5 bases and J by 1 base, with 15 bases between the two germline ends. The CDR3 has 15 residues. Germline values: CDR1 KGHSH, CDR2 LQKENI. The CDR3 region is CASSVGQGPSYEQYF. DNA of the CDR3: TGTGCCAGCTCAGTCGGGCAGGGGCCATCCTACGAGCAGTACTTC.

This clone was seen more than once but under ten times. The chain recombines TRBV3-1 (or the pseudogene TRBV3-2) with TRBJ2-7; maybe TRBD1 (5 bases). V lost 1 base, J lost 1 base, and 14 bases lay in between. There are 16 residues in the CDR3. CDR1 and CDR2 from the germline V gene are LGHDT and YNNKEL (reference sequence). This CDR3 reads CASSQVGPYISYEQYF. Written as DNA, the CDR3 is TGTGCCAGCAGCCAAGTGGGGCCGTACATATCCTACGAGCAGTACTTC.

The rearrangement links TRBV7-3 to TRBJ1-1, with 8 bases aligning to TRBD1. With V trimmed by 5 bases and J by 12 bases, 11 bases remained unmatched. CDR3 length: 13 residues. Germline V lookup: CDR1 SGHTA, CDR2 FQGTGA. CDR3 nucleotides: TGTGCCAGCAGCGTTAACGGACAGGGATCACCTTTCTTT. Amino acids: CASSVNGQGSPFF.